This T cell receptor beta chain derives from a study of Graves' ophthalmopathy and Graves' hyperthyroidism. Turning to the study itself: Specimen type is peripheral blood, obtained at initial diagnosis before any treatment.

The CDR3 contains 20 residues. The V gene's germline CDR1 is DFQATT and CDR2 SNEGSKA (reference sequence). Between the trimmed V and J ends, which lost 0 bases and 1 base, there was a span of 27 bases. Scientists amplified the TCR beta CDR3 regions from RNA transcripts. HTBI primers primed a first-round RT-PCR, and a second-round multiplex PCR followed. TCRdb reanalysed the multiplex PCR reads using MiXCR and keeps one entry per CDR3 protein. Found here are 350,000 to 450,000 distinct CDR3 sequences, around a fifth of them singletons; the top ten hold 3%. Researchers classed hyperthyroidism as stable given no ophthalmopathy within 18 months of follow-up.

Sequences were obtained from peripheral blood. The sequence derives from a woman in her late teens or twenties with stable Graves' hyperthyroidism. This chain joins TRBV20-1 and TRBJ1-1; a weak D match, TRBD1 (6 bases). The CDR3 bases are TGCAGTGCTAGAGATCTCTGGGGGGGGGCAAGGGCTTTAAAGAACACTGAAGCTTTCTTT. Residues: CSARDLWGGARALKNTEAFF.